This T cell receptor beta chain was sequenced for a study of persistence of HIV-infected CD4 T cells. Study summary: A couple of participants gave one leukapheresis sample; others gave up to about 180 mL blood repeatedly. Study-level points and caveats: Proviral oligoclonality tracked with TCR oligoclonality within the same sorted cells.

Sequencing used immunoSEQ version 4 in survey mode. The table came from immunoSEQ multiplex PCR; TCRdb's copy has only in-frame clones and leaves some out. The repertoire includes about 45,000 clones, 90% to 95% of them detected once, and 1.5% to 2% sits in the top ten. As to this clone: Its antigen is not identified.

This nonspecific control used anti-CD3/anti-CD28 bead stimulation of CD4+ T cells. CD4+ T cells upregulating both CD40 ligand and CD69 were sorted as responding cells. Suppressive ART was started during chronic HIV-1 infection in these adults. The length of the CDR3 is 13 residues. Germline V gene data show CDR1 as SGHRS and CDR2 as YFSETQ. The V gene lost 3 bases and the J gene lost 6 bases, with 11 bases spanning the gap. This receptor was taken from an adult man with HIV who was CMV-seropositive. The J gene is TRBJ2-3, the V gene TRBV5-1, with unresolved D. The sequencing used CD4+ T cells sorted from PBMCs after approximately 20-hour stimulation, collected from a patient who received antiretroviral therapy. The CDR3 reads CASSSQMADTQYF. The CDR3 DNA reads as TGCGCCAGCAGCTCCCAAATGGCGGATACGCAGTATTTT.